This T cell receptor (beta chain) was captured by sequencing in a study of beta chain features in type 1 diabetes. Sorting of CD4+ naive, central memory, regulatory and stem cell-like memory cells was performed via CD45RO/CCR7/CD25/CD127/CD95/CD27. The authors reverse transcribed all of the isolated RNA, so sequencing captured expressed TCRB transcripts. Method: immunoSEQ multiplex PCR; TCRdb's copy keeps in-frame clones and lacks some. Seen here are more than 300,000 clones, about 10% observed once, and the top ten hold 0.45% to 0.65%. The study, taken as a whole, reports: A moderate, significant TCRB CDR3 shortening appeared in type 1 diabetes across four CD4+ subsets.

This clone was counted between two and nine times. Its antigen is unidentified. Compared with germline, one end of the junction differs, possibly owing to a read error. The length of the CDR3 is 11 residues. Germline values: CDR1 MDHEN, CDR2 SYDVKM. Sequencing used central memory CD4+ T cells from blood. This clonotype was sampled from a young man with type 1 diabetes. J is TRBJ2-1 and V is TRBV28; D remains ambiguous. CDR3 protein: CASSLREVWIF. In DNA, the CDR3 is TGTGCCAGCAGTTTACGAGAGGTCTGGATCTTC.